The clone carrying this T cell receptor beta chain was seen a handful of times. The antigen is unknown. A single record per CDR3 protein comes from TCRdb applying MiXCR to the 5' RACE reads. This sample has about 250,000 distinct CDR3 sequences, with roughly 32% found just once. The sample originates from a study of CD8 T cells in ankylosing spondylitis. V gave up 0 bases and J gave up 8 bases, with 8 bases separating them. CDR1 and CDR2 from the germline V gene are MGHRA and YSYEKL. The CDR3 has 13 amino acids. Overall study findings and caveats: Seven to nine highly homologous variants formed a TCR beta motif that appeared characteristic of ankylosing spondylitis blood.

Material for sequencing was blood, either unsorted or a sorted T cell fraction (not recorded which). This receptor was identified in a male donor with ankylosing spondylitis or in good health (not recorded which). The chain is built from TRBV4-1 and TRBJ2-1; D is uncertain. CDR3 DNA sequence: TGCGCCAGCAGCCAAGAATTGGAAGATGAGCAGTTCTTC. The encoded protein is CASSQELEDEQFF.